The clone carrying this T cell receptor (beta chain) was recorded a few times. V lost 4 bases, J lost 2 bases, and 9 bases stayed unmatched. Germline V gene sequence: CDR1 SGHVS, CDR2 FQNEAQ. This CDR3 contains 16 residues. The record originates from a study of T-cell reconstitution after alpha-beta-depleted transplantation in children. As it was prepared, the TCRbeta library received unique molecular identifiers. TCRdb called the PCR reads again in MiXCR, with one record for every CDR3 protein. The sample lists about 590,000 distinct CDR3 sequences, 10% to 15% occurring once. Sequencing used PBMCs, mostly from graft donor cells, obtained 360 days after TCRalphabeta/CD19-depleted stem cell transplant. The receptor was derived from a male patient between 10 and 17 years old who had a stem cell transplant for acute myeloid leukemia, so the T cells may come from the graft donor. The chain has TRBV7-8 and TRBJ2-5; 8 nucleotides align to TRBD2. CDR3 loop: CASSSRGASGQETQYF. The DNA of the CDR3 is TGTGCCAGCAGCTCCCGGGGGGCTAGCGGGCAAGAGACCCAGTACTTC.